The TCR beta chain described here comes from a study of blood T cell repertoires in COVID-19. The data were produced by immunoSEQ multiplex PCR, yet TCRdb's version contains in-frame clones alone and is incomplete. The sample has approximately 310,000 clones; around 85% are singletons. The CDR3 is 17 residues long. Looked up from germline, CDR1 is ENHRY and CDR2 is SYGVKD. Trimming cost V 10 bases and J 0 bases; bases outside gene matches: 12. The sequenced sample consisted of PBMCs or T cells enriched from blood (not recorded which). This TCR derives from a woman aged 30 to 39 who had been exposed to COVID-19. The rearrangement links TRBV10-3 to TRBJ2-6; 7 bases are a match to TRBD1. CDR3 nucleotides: TGTGCCACCCAACCGGGACAGACAAACTCTGGGGCCAACGTCCTGACTTTC. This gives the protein CATQPGQTNSGANVLTF.